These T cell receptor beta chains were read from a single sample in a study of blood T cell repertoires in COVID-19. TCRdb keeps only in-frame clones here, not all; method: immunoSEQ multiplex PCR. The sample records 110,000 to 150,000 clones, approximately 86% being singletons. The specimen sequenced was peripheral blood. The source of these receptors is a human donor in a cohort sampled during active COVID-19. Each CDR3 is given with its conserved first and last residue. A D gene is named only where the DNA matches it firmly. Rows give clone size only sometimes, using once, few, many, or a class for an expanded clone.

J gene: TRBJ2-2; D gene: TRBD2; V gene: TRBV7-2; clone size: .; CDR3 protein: CASSLDFTSGRGTGELFF; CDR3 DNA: TGTGCCAGCAGCTTAGACTTCACTAGCGGGAGGGGGACCGGGGAGCTGTTTTTT
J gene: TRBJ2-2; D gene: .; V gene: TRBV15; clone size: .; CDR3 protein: CATSTSGNVYTGELFF; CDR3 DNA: TGTGCCACCAGCACCTCAGGGAATGTTTACACCGGGGAGCTGTTTTTT
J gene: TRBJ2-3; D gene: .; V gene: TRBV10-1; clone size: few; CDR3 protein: CASSESRGGAAQASTDTQYF; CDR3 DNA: TGCGCCAGCAGTGAGTCTCGTGGAGGGGCGGCCCAAGCTAGCACAGATACGCAGTATTTT
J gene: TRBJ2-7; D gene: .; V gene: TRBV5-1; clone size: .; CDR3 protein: CASSLAGEQYF; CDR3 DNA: TGCGCCAGCAGCTTGGCAGGCGAGCAGTACTTC
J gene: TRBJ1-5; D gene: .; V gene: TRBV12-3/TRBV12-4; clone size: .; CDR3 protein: CASAGDGNQPQHF; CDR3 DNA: TGTGCTAGCGCGGGGGACGGGAATCAGCCCCAGCATTTT
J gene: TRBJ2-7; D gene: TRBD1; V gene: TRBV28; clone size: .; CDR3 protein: CASKTGGPYEQYF; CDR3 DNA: TGTGCCAGTAAGACAGGGGGACCGTACGAGCAGTACTTC
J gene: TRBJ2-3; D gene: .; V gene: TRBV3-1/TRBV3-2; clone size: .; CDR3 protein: CASTTGTDTQYF; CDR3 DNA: TGTGCCAGCACTACGGGCACAGATACGCAGTATTTT
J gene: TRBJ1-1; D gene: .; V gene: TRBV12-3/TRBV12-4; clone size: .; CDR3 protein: CASSLSGMTEAFF; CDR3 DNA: TGTGCCAGCAGTTTATCAGGGATGACTGAAGCTTTCTTT
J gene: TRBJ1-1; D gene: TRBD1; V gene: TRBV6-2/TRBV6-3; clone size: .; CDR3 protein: CASSYNGQANTEAFF; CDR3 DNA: TGTGCCAGCAGTTACAACGGACAGGCGAACACTGAAGCTTTCTTT
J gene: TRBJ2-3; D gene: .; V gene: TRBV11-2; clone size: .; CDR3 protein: CASSQTWGEEDTQYF; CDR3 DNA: TGTGCCAGCAGCCAGACGTGGGGGGAGGAAGATACGCAGTATTTT
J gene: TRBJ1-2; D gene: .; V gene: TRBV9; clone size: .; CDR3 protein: CASSVDQGGGYGYTF; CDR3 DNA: TGTGCCAGCAGCGTAGACCAGGGCGGGGGCTATGGCTACACCTTC
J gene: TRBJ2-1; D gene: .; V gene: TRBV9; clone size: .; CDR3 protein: CASSVGTASYNEQFF; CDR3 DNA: TGTGCCAGCAGCGTAGGGACAGCCTCCTACAATGAGCAGTTCTTC
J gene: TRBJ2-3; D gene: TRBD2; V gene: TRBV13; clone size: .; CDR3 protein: CASSLDGGGPTDTQYF; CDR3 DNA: TGTGCCAGCAGCTTAGATGGCGGGGGACCCACAGATACGCAGTATTTT
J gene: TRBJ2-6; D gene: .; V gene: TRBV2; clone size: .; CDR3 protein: CASSVEGRLSGANVLTF; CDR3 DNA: TGTGCCAGCAGTGTGGAGGGACGACTCTCTGGGGCCAACGTCCTGACTTTC
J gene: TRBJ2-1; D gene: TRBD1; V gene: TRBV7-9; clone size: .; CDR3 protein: CASSLSSGGVYNEQFF; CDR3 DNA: TGTGCCAGCAGCTTATCTTCAGGGGGCGTCTACAATGAGCAGTTCTTC
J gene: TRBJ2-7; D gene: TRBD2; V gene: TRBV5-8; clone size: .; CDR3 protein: CASSLHVTSGSKQYF; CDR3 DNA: TGTGCCAGCAGCTTGCACGTGACTAGCGGGTCTAAGCAGTACTTC
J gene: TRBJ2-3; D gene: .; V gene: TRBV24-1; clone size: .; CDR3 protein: CATSDSAGMAQYF; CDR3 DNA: TGTGCCACCAGTGACTCCGCAGGGATGGCGCAGTATTTT
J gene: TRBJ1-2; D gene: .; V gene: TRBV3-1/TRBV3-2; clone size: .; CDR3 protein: CASSPTATNYGYTF; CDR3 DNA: TGTGCCAGCAGCCCGACAGCGACTAACTATGGCTACACCTTC
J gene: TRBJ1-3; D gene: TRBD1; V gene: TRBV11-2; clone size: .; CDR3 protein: CASSYDRERAGNTIYF; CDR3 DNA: TGTGCCAGCAGCTATGACAGGGAGAGAGCGGGAAACACCATATATTTT
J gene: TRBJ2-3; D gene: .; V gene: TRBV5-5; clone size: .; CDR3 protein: CASSLSDITTQYF; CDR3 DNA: TGTGCCAGCAGCTTGTCGGACATCACTACGCAGTATTTT
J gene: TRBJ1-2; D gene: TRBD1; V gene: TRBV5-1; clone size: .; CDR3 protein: CASSPGQGAGYTF; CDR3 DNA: TGCGCCAGCAGCCCAGGACAGGGGGCCGGCTACACCTTC
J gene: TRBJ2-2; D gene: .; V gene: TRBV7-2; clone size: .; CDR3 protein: CASSSGQRTGELFF; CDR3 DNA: TGTGCCAGCAGCTCTGGTCAGAGGACCGGGGAGCTGTTTTTT
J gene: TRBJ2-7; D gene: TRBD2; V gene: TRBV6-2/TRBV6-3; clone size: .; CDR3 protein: CASSARGLTYEQYF; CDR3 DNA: TGTGCCAGCAGCGCTAGGGGACTAACCTACGAGCAGTACTTC
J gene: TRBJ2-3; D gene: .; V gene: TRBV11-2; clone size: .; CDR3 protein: CASSLEGGGGWQYF; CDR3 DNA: TGTGCCAGCAGCTTAGAGGGGGGAGGAGGGTGGCAGTATTTT
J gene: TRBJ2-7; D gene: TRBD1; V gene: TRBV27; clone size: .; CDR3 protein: CASWDRPYEQYF; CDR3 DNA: TGTGCCAGCTGGGACAGACCTTACGAGCAGTACTTC
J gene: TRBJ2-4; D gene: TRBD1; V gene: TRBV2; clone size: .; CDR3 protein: CATGTGAKNIQYF; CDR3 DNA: TGTGCCACTGGGACAGGAGCCAAAAACATTCAGTACTTC
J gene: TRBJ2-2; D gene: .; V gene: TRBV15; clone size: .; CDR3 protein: CASQTGVNTGELFF; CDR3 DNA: TGTGCCAGCCAGACAGGAGTGAACACCGGGGAGCTGTTTTTT
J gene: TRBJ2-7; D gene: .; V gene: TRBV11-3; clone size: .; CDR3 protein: CASSSSGYEQYF; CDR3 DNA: TGTGCCAGCAGCTCCAGCGGTTACGAGCAGTACTTC
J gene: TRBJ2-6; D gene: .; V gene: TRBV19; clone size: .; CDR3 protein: CASSTPREGANVLTF; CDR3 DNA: TGTGCCAGTAGCACCCCCAGGGAAGGGGCCAACGTCCTGACTTTC
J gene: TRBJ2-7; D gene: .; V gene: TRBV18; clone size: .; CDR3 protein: CASSPRGAIDEQYF; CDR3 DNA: TGTGCCAGCTCACCGCGGGGCGCAATCGACGAGCAGTACTTC
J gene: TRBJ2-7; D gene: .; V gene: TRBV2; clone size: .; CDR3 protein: CASKFGGALEWEYF; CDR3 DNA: TGTGCCAGCAAGTTCGGCGGGGCGTTAGAATGGGAGTACTTC
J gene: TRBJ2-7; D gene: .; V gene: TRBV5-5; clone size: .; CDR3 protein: CASSAGHTYEQYF; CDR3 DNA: TGTGCCAGCAGCGCAGGACACACCTACGAGCAGTACTTC
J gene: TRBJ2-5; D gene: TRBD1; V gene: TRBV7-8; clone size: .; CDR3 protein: CASSFNRGRGETQYF; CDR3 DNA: TGTGCCAGCAGCTTTAACAGGGGGCGCGGAGAGACCCAGTACTTC
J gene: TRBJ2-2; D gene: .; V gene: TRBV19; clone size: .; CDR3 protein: CASSIGPGRTGELFF; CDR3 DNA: TGTGCCAGTAGTATAGGCCCCGGCAGGACCGGGGAGCTGTTTTTT
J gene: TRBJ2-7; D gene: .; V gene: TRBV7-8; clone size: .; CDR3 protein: CASSLVRTDYEQYF; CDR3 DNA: TGTGCCAGCAGCCTCGTCCGGACTGACTACGAGCAGTACTTC
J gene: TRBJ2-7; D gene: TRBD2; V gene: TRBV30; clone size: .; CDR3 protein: CAWRQAGGWYEQYF; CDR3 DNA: TGTGCCTGGAGGCAAGCGGGAGGATGGTACGAGCAGTACTTC
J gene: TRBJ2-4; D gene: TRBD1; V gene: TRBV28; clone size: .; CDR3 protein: CASSLGGQGNIQYF; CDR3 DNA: TGTGCCAGCAGTTTGGGGGGACAGGGCAACATTCAGTACTTC
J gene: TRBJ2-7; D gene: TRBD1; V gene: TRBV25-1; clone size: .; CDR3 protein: CASTPQGAPYEQYF; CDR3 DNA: TGTGCCAGCACCCCCCAGGGGGCGCCCTACGAGCAGTACTTC
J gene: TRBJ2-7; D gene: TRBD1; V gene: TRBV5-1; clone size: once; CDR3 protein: CASSLVLGDRPYEQYF; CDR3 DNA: TGCGCCAGCAGCCTCGTACTAGGGGACAGGCCCTACGAGCAGTACTTC
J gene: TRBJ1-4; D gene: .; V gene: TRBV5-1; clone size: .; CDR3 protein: CASSPLPGATNEKLFF; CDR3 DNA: TGCGCCAGCAGCCCACTCCCCGGGGCAACTAATGAAAAACTGTTTTTT
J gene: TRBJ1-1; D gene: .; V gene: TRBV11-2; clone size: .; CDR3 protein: CASSLPPGQLGLNTEAFF; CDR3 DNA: TGTGCCAGCAGCTTACCTCCGGGACAATTAGGACTGAACACTGAAGCTTTCTTT
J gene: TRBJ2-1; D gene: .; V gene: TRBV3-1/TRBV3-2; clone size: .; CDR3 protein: CASSQGAETYNEQFF; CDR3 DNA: TGTGCCAGCAGCCAAGGAGCGGAGACCTACAATGAGCAGTTCTTC
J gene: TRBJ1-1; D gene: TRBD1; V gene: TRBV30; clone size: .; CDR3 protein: CAWSVGTGNTEAFF; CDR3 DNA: TGTGCCTGGAGTGTTGGGACAGGAAACACTGAAGCTTTCTTT
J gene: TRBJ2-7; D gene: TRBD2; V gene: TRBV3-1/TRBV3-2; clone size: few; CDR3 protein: CASSQATSGRGFGSYEQYF; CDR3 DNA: TGTGCCAGCAGCCAAGCGACTAGCGGGAGAGGATTTGGGTCCTACGAGCAGTACTTC
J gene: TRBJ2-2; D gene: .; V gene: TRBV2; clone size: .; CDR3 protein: CASSERRISTYTGELFF; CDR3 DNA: TGTGCCAGCAGTGAAAGGCGGATCTCGACTTACACCGGGGAGCTGTTTTTT
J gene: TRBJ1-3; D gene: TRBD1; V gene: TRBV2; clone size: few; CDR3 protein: CASSGQVAGNTIYF; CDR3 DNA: TGTGCCAGCAGCGGACAGGTAGCTGGAAACACCATATATTTT
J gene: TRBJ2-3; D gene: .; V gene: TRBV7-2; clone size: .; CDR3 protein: CASSLDSGVDTQYF; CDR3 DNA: TGTGCCAGCAGCTTAGATTCGGGGGTAGATACGCAGTATTTT
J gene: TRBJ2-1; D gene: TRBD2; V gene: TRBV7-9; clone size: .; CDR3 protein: CASSLSAGVNEQFF; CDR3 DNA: TGTGCCAGCAGCTTATCGGCGGGAGTGAATGAGCAGTTCTTC
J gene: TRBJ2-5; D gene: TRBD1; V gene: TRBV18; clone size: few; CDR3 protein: CASSWDRTQETQYF; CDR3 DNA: TGTGCCAGCTCTTGGGACAGAACCCAAGAGACCCAGTACTTC
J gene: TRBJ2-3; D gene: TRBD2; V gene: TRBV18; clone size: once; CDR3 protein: CASSPSLSVASGSRTQYF; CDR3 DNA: TGTGCCAGCTCACCAAGTCTGAGTGTGGCTAGCGGGAGTAGGACGCAGTATTTT
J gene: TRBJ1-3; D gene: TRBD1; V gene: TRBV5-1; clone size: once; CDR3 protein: CASSATRQGRGNTIYF; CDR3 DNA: TGCGCCAGCAGCGCTACCCGACAGGGGCGAGGAAACACCATATATTTT
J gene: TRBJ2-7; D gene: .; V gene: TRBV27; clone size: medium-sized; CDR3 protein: CASSSWTLSGEQYF; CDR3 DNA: TGTGCCAGCAGTTCTTGGACACTTTCTGGCGAGCAGTACTTC
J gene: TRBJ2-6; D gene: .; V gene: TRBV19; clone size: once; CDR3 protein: CASTSAGERANVLTF; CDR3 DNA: TGTGCCAGTACGTCAGCCGGGGAGAGGGCCAACGTCCTGACTTTC
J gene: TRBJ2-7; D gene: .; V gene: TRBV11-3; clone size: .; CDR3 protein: CASSPGAEYEQYF; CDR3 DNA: TGTGCCAGCAGCCCTGGGGCGGAATACGAGCAGTACTTC
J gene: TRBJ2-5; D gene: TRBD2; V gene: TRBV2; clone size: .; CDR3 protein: CASSVGLAGGPGEETQYF; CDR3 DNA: TGTGCCAGCAGTGTAGGACTAGCGGGGGGGCCAGGGGAGGAGACCCAGTACTTC
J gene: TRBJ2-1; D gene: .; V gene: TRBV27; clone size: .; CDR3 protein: CASSLALGLFESSYNEQFF; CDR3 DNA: TGTGCCAGCAGTTTGGCCTTGGGACTTTTCGAAAGCTCCTACAATGAGCAGTTCTTC
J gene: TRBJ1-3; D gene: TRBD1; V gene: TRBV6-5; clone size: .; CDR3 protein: CASSYRTGSSGNTIYF; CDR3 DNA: TGTGCCAGCAGTTATAGGACAGGGAGCTCTGGAAACACCATATATTTT